The source of this T cell receptor beta chain is a study of CD8 T cells in Susac syndrome. CDR1 is KGHDR, CDR2 SFDVKD, per germline. V lost 4 bases and J lost 3, with 9 bases in between. This CDR3 comprises 13 residues. 0.5 to 1 ug RNA was reverse transcribed with random hexamers. TCRdb re-analysed the immunoSEQ multiplex PCR reads in MiXCR, keeping a single row per CDR3 protein. The sample includes approximately 230,000 distinct CDR3 sequences, roughly 95% of them seen just once. This clonotype was recorded a few times. The receptor was derived from a human donor with multiple sclerosis. The chain combines TRBV24-1 with TRBJ2-7; the D is unclear. The sequenced material came from CD4+ T cells from PBMCs. DNA for the CDR3: TGTGCCACCAGTGACGCCTCACGCTACGAGCAGTACTTC. This sequence encodes CATSDASRYEQYF.